The clone carrying this T cell receptor (beta chain) was counted between two and nine times. Its target is unknown. The data are from a study of metastatic and nonmetastatic thyroid tumors. For the study at large: The authors compared repertoires across blood and tumor or nodule tissue from malignant and benign thyroid patients.

Study findings and constraints: It was reported that TCR beta diversity was significantly higher in malignant thyroid tumors than benign nodules, in blood and tumor.

No treatment of any kind had been given to any patient before thyroid surgery. Study processing details: Using the CDR3 differences seen across clinicopathological groups, the authors built a distant-metastasis classifier for papillary thyroid cancer, which was meant to discriminate distant-metastatic patients. TCRdb re-clonotyped the PCR reads through MiXCR. In this record, the V and J calls reflect TCRdb's handling and not the investigators' own analysis. The sample lists about 16,000 clones, approximately 23% occurring once. The CDR3 runs 17 residues. The germline V gene encodes CDR1 MDHEN and CDR2 SYDVKM. V was pared by 1 base and J by 4 bases, with 13 bases of the junction left unmatched.

The chain has TRBV28 and TRBJ2-7, with 7 bases matching TRBD1. Sequenced: adjacent normal tissue. The sequence was collected from a female donor with papillary thyroid cancer or a benign thyroid nodule (not recorded which). Some clones in this sample may be carry-over from other donors' samples. CDR3 amino acids: CASSLLGSGRGKYEQYF. Here the CDR3 DNA reads TGTGCCAGCAGTTTATTGGGGTCGGGCAGGGGGAAATACGAGCAGTACTTC.